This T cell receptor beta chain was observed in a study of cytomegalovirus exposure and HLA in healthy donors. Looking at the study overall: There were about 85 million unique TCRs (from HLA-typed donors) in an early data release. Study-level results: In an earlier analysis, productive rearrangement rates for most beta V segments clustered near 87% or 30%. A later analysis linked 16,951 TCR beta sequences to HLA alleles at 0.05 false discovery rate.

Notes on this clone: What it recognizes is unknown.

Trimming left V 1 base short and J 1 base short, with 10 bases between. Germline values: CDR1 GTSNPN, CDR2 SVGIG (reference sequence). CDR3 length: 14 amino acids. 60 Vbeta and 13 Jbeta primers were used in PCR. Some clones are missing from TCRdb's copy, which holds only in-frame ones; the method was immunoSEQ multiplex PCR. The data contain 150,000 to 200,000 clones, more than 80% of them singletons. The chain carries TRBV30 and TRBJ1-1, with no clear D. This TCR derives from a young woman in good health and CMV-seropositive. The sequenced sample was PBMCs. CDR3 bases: TGTGCCTGGAGTGACGAGGTCCCGAACACTGAAGCTTTCTTT. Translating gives CAWSDEVPNTEAFF.